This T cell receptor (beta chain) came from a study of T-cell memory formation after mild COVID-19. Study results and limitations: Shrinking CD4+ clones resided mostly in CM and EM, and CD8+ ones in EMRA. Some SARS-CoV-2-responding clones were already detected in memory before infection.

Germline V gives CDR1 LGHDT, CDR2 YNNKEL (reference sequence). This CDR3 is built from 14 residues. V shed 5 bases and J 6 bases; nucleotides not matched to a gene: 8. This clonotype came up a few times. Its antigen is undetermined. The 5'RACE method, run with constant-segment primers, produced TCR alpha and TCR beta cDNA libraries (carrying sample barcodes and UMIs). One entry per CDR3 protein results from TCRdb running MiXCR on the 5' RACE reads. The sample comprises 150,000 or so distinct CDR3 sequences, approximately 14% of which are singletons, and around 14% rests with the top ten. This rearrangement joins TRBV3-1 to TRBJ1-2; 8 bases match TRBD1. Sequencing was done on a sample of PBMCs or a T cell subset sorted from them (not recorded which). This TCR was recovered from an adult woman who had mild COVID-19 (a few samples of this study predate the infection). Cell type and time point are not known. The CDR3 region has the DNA TGTGCCAGCAGCTACGCCGACAGGGGTGATGGCTACACCTTC. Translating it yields CASSYADRGDGYTF.